A single sample gave rise to the 27 T cell receptor beta chains below, sequenced in a study of beta chain features in type 1 diabetes. Expressed TCRB transcripts got sequenced, as all isolated RNA was reverse transcribed. Assay: immunoSEQ multiplex PCR; the TCRdb copy retains only in-frame clones and omits some. This sample has under 550,000 clones, with approximately 10% found just once. Sequenced input: naive CD4+ T cells from blood. Source of these receptors: a woman aged 18-29 years in good health.

In its sample, this clone was seen a few times. This sequence joins TRBV7-7 and TRBJ2-2; no definite D call. The CDR3 totals 15 residues. Germline V lookup: CDR1 SSHAT, CDR2 FNYEAQ (reference sequence). Trimming took 6 bases from V and 4 from J, leaving 15 bases between them. The CDR3: CASSSDIFGTGELFF. In DNA, the CDR3 is TGTGCCAGCAGTTCCGACATATTTGGCACCGGGGAGCTGTTTTTT.

The chain couples TRBV11-2 to TRBJ2-1; unclear D gene. Per germline, CDR1 SGHAT and CDR2 FQNNGV. Trimming removed 5 bases from V and 4 bases from J, with 9 bases in between. This CDR3 spans 13 amino acids. The CDR3 protein is CASSGATYNEQFF. The CDR3 nucleotides read TGTGCCAGCAGCGGAGCAACTTACAATGAGCAGTTCTTC.

This clone showed up just a few times. This chain connects TRBV29-1 to TRBJ2-7; either TRBD1 or TRBD2 may supply D (6 bases each). Trimming pared 7 bases from V and 4 bases from J, leaving 17 bases between. Per the germline V gene, CDR1 is SQVTM and CDR2 is ANQGSEA. This CDR3 spans 13 amino acids. Written as DNA, the CDR3 is TGCAGCGCACGGGGGCCGCGACGATACGAGCAGTACTTC. Translating it yields CSARGPRRYEQYF.

A note on this clone: Other DNA sequences in the sample encode the same CDR3. The V gene is TRBV9, the J gene TRBJ2-3, with no clear D. The CDR3 spans 13 residues. Germline values: CDR1 SGDLS, CDR2 YYNGEE. The V and J ends lost 1 base and 2 bases respectively, with 5 bases between them. The CDR3 region has the DNA TGTGCCAGCAGCGTACGTTCCACAGATACGCAGTATTTT. Its protein product is CASSVRSTDTQYF. Drawing the rest from reference TRBV9 and TRBJ2-3, the complete variable domain is DSGVTQTPKHLITATGQRVTLRCSPRSGDLSVYWYQQSLDQGLQFLIQYYNGEERAKGNILERFSAQQFPDLHSELNLSSLELGDSALYFCASSVRSTDTQYFGPGTRLTVL.

This clone was picked up a small number of times. This chain joins TRBV6-6 and TRBJ2-1, with a weak D call TRBD1 (5 bases). The CDR3 has 12 residues. The V end lost 2 bases, the J end lost 10 bases, and 9 bases lay between the germline ends. The germline V gene encodes CDR1 MNHNY and CDR2 SVGAGI (reference sequence). In nucleotides, the CDR3 is TGTGCCAGCAGTTACGACAGCCCAGAGCAGTTCTTC. This gives the protein CASSYDSPEQFF.

This sequence joins TRBV30 and TRBJ2-5, with D perhaps assigned TRBD1 or TRBD2 (5 bases each). The CDR3 spans 15 residues. Trimming took 2 bases from V and 1 from J, leaving 14 bases between them. CDR1 and CDR2 from the germline V gene are GTSNPN and SVGIG (reference sequence). The CDR3 region has the DNA TGTGCCTGGAGTCACGGGGCGAACCCCCAAGAGACCCAGTACTTC. Translating gives CAWSHGANPQETQYF.

This clone has a handful of counts. This chain links TRBV4-3 with TRBJ2-4; 7 nucleotides line up with TRBD2. Trimming took 4 bases from V and 2 from J; bases not matched to a gene: 8. Looked up from germline, CDR1 is LGHNA and CDR2 is YSLEER. The CDR3 runs to 16 residues. The CDR3 is CASSREGGGTKNIQYF. The DNA of the CDR3 is TGCGCCAGCAGCCGGGAGGGAGGTGGGACCAAAAACATTCAGTACTTC.

The chain couples TRBV10-3 to TRBJ1-5; maybe TRBD1 (5 bases). Germline V gives CDR1 ENHRY, CDR2 SYGVKD. This CDR3 has 12 residues. Trimming pared 0 bases from V and 11 bases from J, leaving 8 bases between. In DNA, the CDR3 is TGTGCCATCAGTGAGTCGGAACAGGCCCAGCATTTT. Residues: CAISESEQAQHF.

The V and J genes are TRBV4-1 and TRBJ1-4, with TRBD1 matching over 9 bases. Germline trimming cut 3 bases from V and 10 bases from J; bases unmatched to any gene: 9. Germline CDR1 reads MGHRA; CDR2 reads YSYEKL. The CDR3 is made up of 15 amino acids. The DNA for the CDR3 is TGCGCCAGCAGCCACCCGGGACAGGGTTTAGGAAAACTGTTTTTT. Its translation: CASSHPGQGLGKLFF.

This rearrangement joins TRBV4-2 to TRBJ1-4; 9 bases agree with TRBD1. The germline V gene has CDR1 LGHNA and CDR2 YNFKEQ. The junction had 9 bases not matched to a gene; V was cut back by 3 bases and J by 7 bases. This CDR3 is 16 amino acids long. CDR3 DNA sequence: TGTGCCAGCAGCCAGGGTACCGGGACAGGGCCTGAAAAACTGTTTTTT. Protein product: CASSQGTGTGPEKLFF.

The chain uses TRBV29-1 and TRBJ1-1; D remains ambiguous. Deletions cut 7 bases from V and 0 bases from J, with 15 bases between. Germline values: CDR1 SQVTM, CDR2 ANQGSEA. CDR3 length: 14 amino acids. The CDR3 region is CSAITTMMNTEAFF. In DNA, the CDR3 is TGCAGCGCCATCACGACGATGATGAACACTGAAGCTTTCTTT. Complete variable domain (other parts from reference TRBV29-1 and TRBJ1-1): SAVISQKPSRDICQRGTSLTIQCQVDSQVTMMFWYRQQPGQSLTLIATANQGSEATYESGFVIDKFPISRPNLTFSTLTVSNMSPEDSSIYLCSAITTMMNTEAFFGQGTRLTVV.

This chain links TRBV7-2 with TRBJ1-2, with 9 nucleotides matching TRBD1. Germline lookup yields CDR1 SGHTA and CDR2 FQGNSA. The CDR3 has 13 amino acids. J was trimmed by 2 bases and V by 8 bases; bases with no gene match: 3. The DNA for the CDR3 is TGTGCCAGCCGGACAGGGGCAAACTATGGCTACACCTTC. This translates into CASRTGANYGYTF.

The chain is built from TRBV4-1 and TRBJ1-1; D call uncertain. The V end was cut by 2 bases, the J end by 1 base, with 14 bases between. From germline, CDR1 is MGHRA and CDR2 YSYEKL. The CDR3 length is 16 residues. CDR3 sequence (DNA): TGCGCCAGCAGCCAAACATGGCAGGAAAAGAACACTGAAGCTTTCTTT. This sequence encodes CASSQTWQEKNTEAFF.

This clone was observed a few times. The rearrangement joins TRBV29-1 to TRBJ1-4; 7 nucleotides align to TRBD1. Looked up from germline, CDR1 is SQVTM and CDR2 is ANQGSEA. CDR3 size: 17 residues. Trimming removed 4 bases from V and 0 bases from J; junction bases left unmatched: 11. This chain's CDR3 is CSVGGTVRGTTNEKLFF. CDR3 nucleotide sequence: TGCAGCGTTGGCGGGACAGTCCGAGGGACAACTAATGAAAAACTGTTTTTT.

This chain connects TRBV10-3 to TRBJ1-6; TRBD1 matches 11 bases. Germline V gene sequence: CDR1 ENHRY, CDR2 SYGVKD. The CDR3 runs to 16 residues. Trimming took 5 bases from V and 4 from J; bases not matched to a gene: 4. CDR3 residues: CAISKDRGPYNSPLHF. In DNA, the CDR3 is TGTGCCATCAGTAAGGACAGGGGGCCTTATAATTCACCCCTCCACTTT.

The table lists this clone with a few counts. The V gene is TRBV9, the J gene TRBJ2-1, with D perhaps matching TRBD1 (5 bases). CDR3 size: 14 residues. CDR1 is SGDLS and CDR2 is YYNGEE in the germline V gene. V was shortened by 3 bases and J by 2 bases, with 9 bases between the two germline ends. CDR3 in amino acids: CASSEQATYNEQFF. The CDR3 DNA is TGTGCCAGCAGCGAACAGGCCACCTACAATGAGCAGTTCTTC.

CDR3: CSVAPSVNYNEQFF. The CDR3 DNA reads TGCAGCGTTGCCCCTAGCGTGAACTACAATGAGCAGTTCTTC. V is TRBV29-1 and J is TRBJ2-1; tentatively, D is TRBD2 (6 bases). The CDR3 runs 14 residues. Trimming cost V 4 bases and J 3 bases, with 13 bases left between them. Germline V lookup: CDR1 SQVTM, CDR2 ANQGSEA.

V and J are TRBV4-1 and TRBJ2-1, with D unresolved. Trimming took off 1 base at V and 7 bases at J, with 11 bases between the two ends. The germline CDR1 and CDR2 sequences are MGHRA and YSYEKL. The CDR3 has 14 amino acids. The CDR3: CASSQVAGLNEQFF. The CDR3 DNA reads as TGCGCCAGCAGCCAAGTCGCAGGTTTGAATGAGCAGTTCTTC.

This chain joins TRBV29-1 and TRBJ2-3; no firm D call. The V and J ends lost 7 bases and 2 bases respectively, with 13 bases between them. Germline CDR1 reads SQVTM; CDR2 reads ANQGSEA. This CDR3 is built from 13 residues. The CDR3 loop is CSAEKRITDTQYF. DNA for the CDR3: TGCAGCGCTGAGAAGAGGATCACAGATACGCAGTATTTT.

This clone was counted only a few times. This chain links TRBV2 with TRBJ2-7, with D tentatively TRBD2 (5 bases). This CDR3 spans 13 amino acids. Germline assignment: CDR1 SNHLY and CDR2 FYNNEI. V lost 6 bases and J lost 2, with 11 bases in between. CDR3: CASRPTSTYEQYF. CDR3 nucleotides: TGTGCCAGCAGGCCCACTAGTACCTACGAGCAGTACTTC.

The rearrangement joins TRBV7-2 to TRBJ2-2, with D hard to call. This CDR3 is 15 amino acids long. Trimming pared 5 bases from V and 4 bases from J, leaving 14 bases between. Germline V gives CDR1 SGHTA, CDR2 FQGNSA. CDR3 loop: CASSRWAVSTGELFF. The CDR3 DNA is TGTGCCAGCAGCCGTTGGGCGGTTTCCACCGGGGAGCTGTTTTTT.

A few counts support this clone. The V call is TRBV30, the J call TRBJ2-1; either TRBD1 or TRBD2 may fit D (5 bases each). Trimming left V 1 base short and J 2 bases short, with 12 bases between. CDR1 and CDR2 from the germline V gene are GTSNPN and SVGIG (reference sequence). The CDR3 contains 15 residues. The CDR3 region has the DNA TGTGCCTGGAGTGCTCCCCCGGGGCCCTACAATGAGCAGTTCTTC. This translates into CAWSAPPGPYNEQFF.

The chain joins TRBV7-9 to TRBJ2-1; D remains unclear. Germline CDR1 reads SEHNR; CDR2 reads FQNEAQ (reference sequence). The V end lost 5 bases, the J end lost 10 bases, and 12 bases lay between the germline ends. The CDR3 spans 12 residues. CDR3: CASSTPFGEQFF. The CDR3 nucleotides are TGTGCCAGCAGCACTCCCTTTGGGGAGCAGTTCTTC.

V gene TRBV7-3 combines with J gene TRBJ2-1; 9 positions match TRBD2. The germline V gene encodes CDR1 SGHTA and CDR2 FQGTGA. J gave up 7 bases and V 5 bases, and 6 bases lay outside the gene matches. CDR3 length equals 14 residues. The CDR3 DNA follows: TGTGCCAGCAGCCTTAGCGGGAGAGGAAATGAGCAGTTCTTC. Its protein is CASSLSGRGNEQFF.

CDR3 nucleotide sequence: TGTGCCAGCAGTGTAGGCCCAGTCCGCTCCTACGAGCAGTACTTC. Its protein is CASSVGPVRSYEQYF. The chain recombines TRBV27 with TRBJ2-7; D is undetermined. V dropped 5 bases and J dropped 0 bases, with 14 bases sitting between them. The CDR3 covers 15 residues. Germline V gene lookup returns CDR1 MNHEY and CDR2 SMNVEV (reference sequence).

CDR3 bases: TGTGCCAGCACGATTAACTACGAGCAGTACTTC. Residues: CASTINYEQYF. The V call is TRBV2, the J call TRBJ2-7; D gene ambiguous. V was cut by 7 bases and J by 3 bases, with 7 bases left in between. The CDR3 contains 11 residues. Germline loops: CDR1 SNHLY, CDR2 FYNNEI.

This clone was seen more than once but under ten times. The chain uses TRBV28 and TRBJ1-6; a weak D match, TRBD1 (6 bases). Trimming removed 5 bases at V and 8 bases at J, with 13 bases between. The CDR3 length is 14 residues. From germline, CDR1 is MDHEN and CDR2 SYDVKM. The CDR3 is CASSMNRDYSPLHF. The CDR3 nucleotides read TGTGCCAGCAGTATGAACAGGGATTATTCACCCCTCCACTTT.